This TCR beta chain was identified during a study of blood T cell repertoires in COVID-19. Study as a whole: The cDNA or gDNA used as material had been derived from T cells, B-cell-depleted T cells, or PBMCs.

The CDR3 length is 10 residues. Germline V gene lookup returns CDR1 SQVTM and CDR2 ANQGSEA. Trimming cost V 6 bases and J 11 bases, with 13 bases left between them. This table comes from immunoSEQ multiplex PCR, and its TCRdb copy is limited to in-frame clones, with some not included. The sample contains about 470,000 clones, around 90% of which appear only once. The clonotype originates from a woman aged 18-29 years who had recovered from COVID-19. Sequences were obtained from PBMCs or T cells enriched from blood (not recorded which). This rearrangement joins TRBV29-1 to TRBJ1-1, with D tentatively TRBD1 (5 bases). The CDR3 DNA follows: TGCAGCGTGGAGGGGACTGGGGCTTTCTTT. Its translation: CSVEGTGAFF.